Listed below are T cell receptor beta chains from one sample, sequenced in a study of PD-1 blockade in mismatch repair-deficient tumors. Using immunoSEQ multiplex PCR, the repertoire was profiled, and TCRdb retains in-frame clones only, with some absent. Of 50,000 or so clones in the sample, about 84% were seen once. The sample was peripheral blood, taken less than 21 weeks after starting pembrolizumab. The receptors originated from an adult with mismatch repair-deficient cancer. The CDR3 runs from the conserved cysteine through the conserved F or W. The D gene is left open where the match is weak. Not every row has a clone size; where given, it reads once, few, many or a size class.

J gene	CDR3 length	D gene	clone size	V gene	CDR3 DNA	CDR3 protein
TRBJ1-5	14	TRBD1	.	TRBV29-1	TGCAGCGCGAAGACAGGGAATAGCAATCAGCCCCAGCATTTT	CSAKTGNSNQPQHF
TRBJ2-5	17	.	.	TRBV4-1	TGCGCCAGCAGCCATCCAACCGGGGGCGCCCCCCAAGAGACCCAGTACTTC	CASSHPTGGAPQETQYF
TRBJ1-3	14	.	.	TRBV29-1	TGCAGCGCCTCGGGGAACAGTCTCGGAAACACCATATATTTT	CSASGNSLGNTIYF
TRBJ2-4	15	TRBD1	.	TRBV29-1	TGCAGCGTTGCCCGGGACAGGGGGATTGGGAACATTCAGTACTTC	CSVARDRGIGNIQYF
TRBJ2-2	16	.	.	TRBV5-4	TGTGCCAGCAGCTTAGGGACTGACCGGAACACCGGGGAGCTGTTTTTT	CASSLGTDRNTGELFF
TRBJ2-5	14	.	.	TRBV7-7	TGTGCTAGCAGCTTAGTAGCGACCCAAGAGACCCAGTACTTC	CASSLVATQETQYF
TRBJ2-3	14	.	.	TRBV14	TGTGCCAGCAGCCCCCTGGGCAGCACAGATACGCAGTATTTT	CASSPLGSTDTQYF
TRBJ2-2	14	.	.	TRBV9	TGTGCCAGCAGCGTTACACCTAACACCGGGGAGCTGTTTTTT	CASSVTPNTGELFF
TRBJ2-7	14	.	few	TRBV7-2	TGTGCCAGCAGCTTAGACAGCGTTGGTGGAGAGCAGTACTTC	CASSLDSVGGEQYF
TRBJ2-3	15	TRBD1	.	TRBV2	TGTGCCACCAAAGGCCGGGACAGGGTCACAGATACGCAGTATTTT	CATKGRDRVTDTQYF
TRBJ1-3	20	TRBD1	.	TRBV19	TGTGCCAGTAGTCCGACAGGGGGCCGACGTCCGATTGACTCTGGAAACACCATATATTTT	CASSPTGGRRPIDSGNTIYF
TRBJ1-5	17	.	.	TRBV30	TGTGCCTGGAGTGTAGCCAGCTACGTTTATAGCAATCAGCCCCAGCATTTT	CAWSVASYVYSNQPQHF
TRBJ2-1	19	TRBD2	.	TRBV19	TGTGCCAGTAGTATAAACGGGCCGGCTAGCGGGACTAGATACAATGAGCAGTTCTTC	CASSINGPASGTRYNEQFF
TRBJ2-5	14	TRBD2	once	TRBV11-2	TGTGCCAGCAGCTCTTTGGGAGGGAGAGAGACCCAGTACTTC	CASSSLGGRETQYF
TRBJ2-5	16	TRBD2	.	TRBV30	TGTGCCTGGAGTGGGCGTAGGCTAGCGGTTCAAGAGACCCAGTACTTC	CAWSGRRLAVQETQYF
TRBJ2-3	15	.	.	TRBV12-5	TGTGCTAGTGGTTTGGAGACCGGGAGAACAGATACGCAGTATTTT	CASGLETGRTDTQYF
TRBJ2-5	14	.	.	TRBV11-2	TGTGCCAGCAGCGCAGCCGGGGGCTCAGAGACCCAGTACTTC	CASSAAGGSETQYF
TRBJ2-5	14	.	.	TRBV27	TGTGCCACCGGGACCCTCAAGAGCCAAGAGACCCAGTACTTC	CATGTLKSQETQYF
TRBJ2-1	15	.	.	TRBV13	TGTGCCAGCAGCCTCAGCGAGAGCTCCTACAATGAGCAGTTCTTC	CASSLSESSYNEQFF
TRBJ2-7	14	TRBD1	.	TRBV6-1	TGTGCCAGCAGACCCGGACAGGCCAGGCACGAGCAGTACTTC	CASRPGQARHEQYF
TRBJ2-7	16	TRBD1	.	TRBV5-6	TGTGCCAGCAGCTCCAGGGACAGGGGGCCCTCCTACGAGCAGTACTTC	CASSSRDRGPSYEQYF
TRBJ1-2	15	.	.	TRBV5-1	TGTGCCAGCAGCTCGGCCCACCAGGGACCCTATGGCTACACCTTC	CASSSAHQGPYGYTF
TRBJ1-2	14	.	few	TRBV27	TGTGCCAGCAGGAGGGCAGGAGGATACTATGGCTACACCTTC	CASRRAGGYYGYTF
TRBJ2-5	13	.	.	TRBV6-5	TGTGCCAGCAGTGGAAGAGTGCGGGAGACCCAGTACTTC	CASSGRVRETQYF
TRBJ2-7	16	TRBD2	.	TRBV11-2	TGTGCCAGCAGCTTAGGGGCTAGCGGGAGTACAAGTGAGCAGTACTTC	CASSLGASGSTSEQYF
TRBJ2-7	14	.	.	TRBV6-5	TGTGCCAGCAGTTACTCATTCCCCATATACGAGCAGTACTTC	CASSYSFPIYEQYF
TRBJ2-7	14	.	.	TRBV29-1	TGCAGCGTTGCGGGAGAGAGGGGGACCTACGAGCAGTACTTC	CSVAGERGTYEQYF
TRBJ2-1	13	.	few	TRBV4-2	TGTGCCAGCAGCCCTTCGACGGGCTATGAGCAGTTCTTC	CASSPSTGYEQFF
TRBJ2-6	17	TRBD1	.	TRBV7-8	TGTGCCAGCGGATCGGGACAGTTCAGCTCTGGGGCCAACGTCCTGACTTTC	CASGSGQFSSGANVLTF
TRBJ1-2	13	TRBD1	.	TRBV6-6	TGTGCCAGCAGCCCTGACAGGGACGATGGCTACACCTTC	CASSPDRDDGYTF
TRBJ1-5	17	.	.	TRBV30	TGTGCCTGGAGTGCACTAAATGACGGAGCTAGCAATCAGCCCCAGCATTTT	CAWSALNDGASNQPQHF
TRBJ2-7	13	TRBD2	.	TRBV12-5	TGTGCTAGTGGTCTAGCGGGAAAGGGCGAGCAGTACTTC	CASGLAGKGEQYF
TRBJ2-7	13	.	.	TRBV11-2	TGTGCCAGCAGCTTAGGAGGAGGCTACGAGCAGTACTTC	CASSLGGGYEQYF
TRBJ2-1	14	TRBD2	once	TRBV10-3	TGTGCCATCAGATCGGGACTAGCGGACAATGAGCAGTTCTTC	CAIRSGLADNEQFF
TRBJ2-7	13	.	.	TRBV7-6	TGTGCCAGCAGCCCGCGACTGAGATACGAGCAGTACTTC	CASSPRLRYEQYF
TRBJ2-3	15	TRBD1	.	TRBV12-5	TGTGCTAGTGGTTGGGACAGGGGGCGCGCAGATACGCAGTATTTT	CASGWDRGRADTQYF
TRBJ1-2	15	.	.	TRBV7-2	TGTGCCAGCAGTCCTGGCTCGGGCGGAAACTATGGCTACACCTTC	CASSPGSGGNYGYTF
TRBJ2-3	16	TRBD2	.	TRBV11-1	TGTGCCAGCAGCCGATCGGGGACTAGCGGCACAGATACGCAGTATTTT	CASSRSGTSGTDTQYF
TRBJ2-7	14	.	.	TRBV6-6	TGTGCCAGCAATCTTCGGGCGGGGCCCTACGAGCAGTACTTC	CASNLRAGPYEQYF
TRBJ2-3	14	.	once	TRBV4-3	TGCGCCAGCAGCCAAGAAGGGACTTCCGTTACGCAGTATTTT	CASSQEGTSVTQYF
TRBJ2-5	13	.	.	TRBV9	TGTGCCAGCAGTGCCGGGCCCCAAGAGACCCAGTACTTC	CASSAGPQETQYF
TRBJ1-5	12	.	.	TRBV30	TGTGCCTGGGGCAGGAACAATCAGCCCCAGCATTTT	CAWGRNNQPQHF
TRBJ2-3	18	TRBD2	.	TRBV5-1	TGCGCCAGCAGCTTGGGACTAGCGGGAGATATGAGCACAGATACGCAGTATTTT	CASSLGLAGDMSTDTQYF
TRBJ1-5	13	.	.	TRBV10-2	TGCGCCAGCAGTGAGTCTCCGAGGGGGCCCCAGCATTTT	CASSESPRGPQHF
TRBJ2-7	16	.	many	TRBV11-2	TGTGCCAGCAGCTTTGGGTTGGTGACTAGAGACTACGAGCAGTACTTC	CASSFGLVTRDYEQYF
TRBJ2-1	15	TRBD2	.	TRBV27	TGTGCCAGCAGCCGAGGGACTAGCGGGATCTATGAGCAGTTCTTC	CASSRGTSGIYEQFF